Presented here are 14 T cell receptor beta chains from one specimen sequenced in a study of regulatory T cells in long-lasting Graves disease. CDR3 regions were amplified by Arm-PCR using iRepertoire HTBI primers to build TCR beta libraries. TCRdb re-analysed the multiplex PCR reads in MiXCR, keeping a single row per CDR3 protein. This table has about 350,000 distinct CDR3 sequences, 15% to 20% appearing once. Stated time point: newly diagnosed GD, antithyroid drugs for less than 3 months. From PBMCs, RNA was extracted and then used to make the TCR library. The same sample was also used in a study of T cells in Graves' hyperthyroidism and ophthalmopathy.

The specimen comprised peripheral blood mononuclear cells (PBMCs), sampled at new diagnosis, from a patient treated with antithyroid drugs. The receptors here all came from a man in his forties with Graves disease.

The chain combines TRBV7-2 with TRBJ2-4; TRBD2 matches at 9 bases. Germline V CDR1 and CDR2: SGHTA, FQGNSA. The CDR3 covers 12 residues. Trimming at V came to 4 bases and at J to 11 bases, leaving 3 bases not matched to a gene. The CDR3 DNA follows: TGTGCCAGCAGCTCCAGCGGGGGGTTTCAGTACTTC. It encodes CASSSSGGFQYF.

This clonotype has just a few counts. The gene calls are TRBV3-1 and TRBJ1-2; D gene uncertain. Germline V gene sequence: CDR1 LGHDT, CDR2 YNNKEL (reference sequence). V lost 3 bases and J lost 0, with 17 bases in between. CDR3 length: 17 amino acids. Here the CDR3 reads CASSHGVRVSSNYGYTF. As DNA, the CDR3 is TGTGCCAGCAGCCACGGAGTGAGGGTTAGCTCTAACTATGGCTACACCTTC.

This clonotype occurred many times. Germline is not matched at one junction end, which may reflect a read error. The chain has TRBV5-1 and TRBJ2-3; D is uncertain. This CDR3 has 13 residues. The V gene's germline CDR1 is SGHRS and CDR2 YFSETQ. DNA for the CDR3: TGTGCCAGCAGCTCGACCGGCACAGATACGCAGTATTTT. Translating gives CASSSTGTDTQYF.

This clonotype was recorded only once. The chain uses TRBV20-1 and TRBJ1-3; unclear D gene. CDR3 size: 15 residues. CDR1 and CDR2 (germline): DFQATT, SNEGSKA (reference sequence). With 0 bases removed from V and 3 bases from J, the gap between germline ends came to 12 bases. Here the CDR3 DNA reads TGCAGTGCTAGAGATAGGGCAGGCCTTGGAAACACCATATATTTT. This sequence encodes CSARDRAGLGNTIYF.

The table lists this clonotype with a few counts. The rearrangement uses TRBV5-1 and TRBJ1-2, with D possibly being TRBD1 (5 bases). Germline loops: CDR1 SGHRS, CDR2 YFSETQ. Between the trimmed V and J ends, which lost 4 bases and 0 bases, there was a span of 13 bases. The CDR3 totals 15 residues. The CDR3 DNA sequence: TGCGCCAGCAGCACCGGCGGGACGGCTAACTATGGCTACACCTTC. This encodes CASSTGGTANYGYTF.

J is TRBJ1-2 and V is TRBV27; tentative D call: TRBD1 (5 bases). This CDR3 contains 13 residues. The germline V and J ends were trimmed by 2 bases and 3 bases, with 7 bases remaining between them. The germline CDR1 and CDR2 sequences are MNHEY and SMNVEV (reference sequence). Here the CDR3 reads CASSLMGDYGYTF. The CDR3 nucleotides read TGTGCCAGCAGTTTAATGGGGGACTATGGCTACACCTTC.

This clonotype has a handful of counts. The chain carries TRBV6-1 and TRBJ2-7; D is tentatively TRBD1 or TRBD2 (5 bases each). This CDR3 is 15 amino acids long. Germline lookup yields CDR1 MNHNS and CDR2 SASEGT. V was clipped by 9 bases and J by 2 bases, with 20 bases between them. Here the CDR3 reads CASGPDWTRTYEQYF. In DNA form, the CDR3 reads TGTGCCAGTGGTCCGGACTGGACAAGAACCTACGAGCAGTACTTC.

This chain joins TRBV20-1 and TRBJ1-4, with D possibly matching TRBD1 (6 bases). Trimming removed 0 bases from V and 5 bases from J, with 13 bases in between. CDR1 is DFQATT, CDR2 SNEGSKA, per germline (reference sequence). There are 15 residues in the CDR3. CDR3 region: CSARDFARGNEKLFF. The CDR3 region has the DNA TGCAGTGCTAGAGATTTTGCCAGGGGCAATGAAAAACTGTTTTTT.

This chain links TRBV19 with TRBJ2-4; D possibly matches TRBD1 or TRBD2 (6 bases each). The germline V and J ends were trimmed by 1 base and 8 bases, with 9 bases remaining between them. Germline V lookup: CDR1 LNHDA, CDR2 SQIVND (reference sequence). The CDR3 loop spans 13 amino acids. CDR3 nucleotides: TGTGCCAGTAGTATAGGAAGGGGGGACATTCAGTACTTC. Translating gives CASSIGRGDIQYF.

The V and J genes are TRBV28 and TRBJ2-3; 7 bases agree with TRBD2. This CDR3 region has 17 residues. Germline V gene data show CDR1 as MDHEN and CDR2 as SYDVKM. The trim removed 2 bases at V and 3 bases at J, leaving 11 bases unmatched. Written as DNA, the CDR3 is TGTGCCAGCAGTTTACCCAATCTAGCCGGGGGGACAGATACGCAGTATTTT. Its translation is CASSLPNLAGGTDTQYF.

This clonotype has just a few counts. V is TRBV2 and J is TRBJ1-5; D perhaps matches TRBD1 (5 bases). Between the trimmed V and J ends, which lost 3 bases and 7 bases, there was a span of 13 bases. Germline loops: CDR1 SNHLY, CDR2 FYNNEI. The CDR3 length is 14 residues. The CDR3 sequence is CASSDRVGGQPQHF. The CDR3, as DNA: TGTGCCAGCAGTGACAGGGTAGGAGGACAGCCCCAGCATTTT.

There are many counts of this clonotype. The chain carries TRBV28 and TRBJ2-1; TRBD1 aligns across 7 bases. The CDR3 is 15 residues long. Germline-derived CDR1 and CDR2 are MDHEN and SYDVKM. After removal of 6 bases from V and 3 bases from J, the junction contained 8 bases not matched to a gene. DNA of the CDR3: TGTGCCAGCAGCCAGGGACAGCTTGACTACAATGAGCAGTTCTTC. Amino acid sequence: CASSQGQLDYNEQFF.

The rearrangement joins TRBV6-1 to TRBJ1-3; no clear D gene. The CDR3 has 13 residues. Germline CDR1 is MNHNS and CDR2 is SASEGT. Trimming removed 2 bases at V and 10 bases at J, with 12 bases between. The CDR3 nucleotides read TGTGCCAGCAGTGAAATTCCGAGATCTACCATATATTTT. Encoded protein: CASSEIPRSTIYF.

In its sample, this clonotype was seen a few times. The chain uses TRBV7-2 and TRBJ2-1, with D perhaps TRBD2 (5 bases). CDR3 size: 16 residues. The V end was cut by 4 bases, the J end by 4 bases, with 17 bases between. Germline V gene data show CDR1 as SGHTA and CDR2 as FQGNSA. CDR3 amino acids: CASSSSGPTGYNEQFF. The CDR3 coding sequence is TGTGCCAGCAGCTCCTCAGGCCCCACGGGGTACAATGAGCAGTTCTTC.